This T cell receptor (beta chain) derives from a study of human T cells and chemical hapten exposure. In its sample, this clonotype was seen many times. Its target is not known. The library tagged individual cDNA molecules with unique molecular identifiers. Each CDR3 protein gets one entry after TCRdb re-called the RACE reads with MiXCR. The table includes around 60,000 distinct CDR3 sequences, around 7% detected once. Regarding the study as a whole: There were significantly more large CDR3 similarity clusters among expanded TCRs than among controls. Patch test score showed a positive correlation with PT1 expanded TCR counts.

The CDR3 loop spans 12 amino acids. V gave up 0 bases and J gave up 8 bases, with 7 bases separating them. Time point meaning: pre-sensitization, week 0. The sample's treatment: therapeutic diphenylcyclopropenone sensitization with weekly scalp DPC. This specimen consisted of whole blood, obtained in connection with sensitization to the hapten diphenylcyclopropenone (DPC). The chain joins TRBV12-3 or TRBV12-4 to TRBJ1-2; no definite D call. This clonotype was obtained from a woman in her 30s with alopecia areata. Some clones in this sample may be carry-over from other donors' samples. Here the CDR3 reads CASSLAKEGYTF. CDR3 DNA sequence: TGTGCCAGCAGTTTAGCCAAGGAGGGCTACACCTTC.